The 17 T cell receptor beta chains reported below all come from one sample, sequenced in a study of blood T cell repertoires in COVID-19. Assay: immunoSEQ multiplex PCR; the TCRdb copy retains only in-frame clones and omits some. Altogether about 270,000 clones are present, around four fifths being singletons, with the ten largest covering over 3.5%. Sequencing was done on a sample of peripheral blood. The receptors were sampled from a woman in her forties or fifties with active or convalescent COVID-19.

As for this clone: Other nucleotide sequences from this sample produce the same CDR3. The chain uses TRBV5-1 and TRBJ2-2; no reliable D call. V was shortened by 0 bases and J by 1 base, with 4 bases between the two germline ends. This CDR3 region has 14 residues. Germline loops: CDR1 SGHRS, CDR2 YFSETQ. The CDR3 nucleotides are TGCGCCAGCAGCTTGGCGCGGAACACCGGGGAGCTGTTTTTT. Protein product: CASSLARNTGELFF.

This clone was counted once. The chain is built from TRBV5-1 and TRBJ2-5, with no clear D. Germline V gene sequence: CDR1 SGHRS, CDR2 YFSETQ. This CDR3 comprises 12 residues. V shed 0 bases and J shed 6 bases, with 6 bases lying between them. In nucleotides, the CDR3 is TGCGCCAGCAGCTTGGTCGGTCAGACCCAGTACTTC. Translating gives CASSLVGQTQYF.

The chain is built from TRBV15 and TRBJ2-7, with TRBD2 matching 13 bases. The CDR3 is made up of 16 amino acids. Germline V gene data show CDR1 as LNHNV and CDR2 as YYDKDF (reference sequence). V dropped 2 bases and J dropped 1; count of bases not matched to a gene: 2. For the CDR3, the DNA is TGTGCCACCAGCAGAAGGGGACTAGCGGGATCCTACGAGCAGTACTTC. Protein: CATSRRGLAGSYEQYF.

The chain combines TRBV5-6 with TRBJ2-7; TRBD1 agrees at 7 bases. J was trimmed by 5 bases and V by 4 bases; bases with no gene match: 6. Germline CDR1 SGHDT, CDR2 YYEEEE. CDR3 length: 13 residues. The CDR3: CASSEVTGNEQYF. CDR3 DNA sequence: TGTGCCAGCAGCGAGGTGACAGGGAACGAGCAGTACTTC.

The V call is TRBV12-3 or TRBV12-4, the J call TRBJ2-7; D may be TRBD1 (7 bases). The CDR3 has 13 residues. Trimming stripped 6 bases from V and 6 bases from J, with 15 bases between. CDR3 in amino acids: CASRRGRGSEQYF. As DNA, the CDR3 is TGTGCCAGCAGGCGGGGCAGGGGGAGCGAGCAGTACTTC.

The DNA of the CDR3 is TGTGCCAGCAGTCCCCTCTTGGTAGCGGGAGGGCCGAGAAGCCAGTTCTTC. Translating it yields CASSPLLVAGGPRSQFF. V and J are TRBV27 and TRBJ2-1, with 11 bases that match TRBD2. Germline assignment: CDR1 MNHEY and CDR2 SMNVEV (reference sequence). The CDR3 has 17 residues. Trimming took 5 bases from V and 13 from J; bases not matched to a gene: 19.

This sequence joins TRBV5-1 and TRBJ2-1; TRBD2 agrees at 14 bases. Germline assignment: CDR1 SGHRS and CDR2 YFSETQ. Losses at the gene ends were 0 bases for V and 2 bases for J; bases not matched to a gene: 1. This CDR3 has 17 residues. The CDR3 nucleotides are TGCGCCAGCAGCTTGGGACTAGCGGGAGGGCCCTACAATGAGCAGTTCTTC. This gives the protein CASSLGLAGGPYNEQFF.

This chain connects TRBV11-2 to TRBJ1-1; no clear D. Deletions cut 3 bases from V and 4 bases from J, with 9 bases between. This CDR3 is built from 13 residues. The germline V gene encodes CDR1 SGHAT and CDR2 FQNNGV. The CDR3 DNA sequence: TGTGCCAGCAGCTTGAGGCAGTCCACTGAAGCTTTCTTT. Its translation is CASSLRQSTEAFF.

The chain links TRBV28 to TRBJ2-6; D gene unclear. The germline V gene has CDR1 MDHEN and CDR2 SYDVKM. The CDR3 spans 15 residues. Trimming removed 6 bases from V and 4 bases from J, with 13 bases in between. The CDR3 bases are TGTGCCAGCAGCCGCGATTGGGCCGGGGCCAACGTCCTGACTTTC. Translation gives CASSRDWAGANVLTF.

The chain links TRBV11-2 to TRBJ1-1; 10 nucleotides match TRBD1. The V gene's germline CDR1 is SGHAT and CDR2 FQNNGV. The CDR3 length is 15 residues. V dropped 6 bases and J dropped 4; count of bases not matched to a gene: 8. The CDR3 protein is CASSYVTGGITEAFF. CDR3 DNA sequence: TGTGCCAGCAGTTACGTGACAGGGGGCATCACTGAAGCTTTCTTT.

Details on this clone: Because the CDR3's place on the DNA is in doubt, the DNA is left out and the CDR3 is given as listed by TCRdb. The chain uses TRBV11-2 and TRBJ2-1; the listed D gene, TRBD2, was not tested against the DNA. The CDR3 extends over 18 residues, inclusive of both ends. Germline V gene sequence: CDR1 SGHAT, CDR2 FQNNGV. CDR3: CASSLDLRAGDYVNEQFF.

CDR3 in amino acids: CATSRVGVDTQYF. The CDR3 bases are TGTGCCACCAGCAGAGTCGGAGTAGATACGCAGTATTTT. This sequence joins TRBV15 and TRBJ2-3; D gene uncertain. Germline CDR1 reads LNHNV; CDR2 reads YYDKDF (reference sequence). This CDR3 has 13 amino acids. Trimming stripped 1 base from V and 5 bases from J, with 7 bases between.

V usage is TRBV10-1 and J usage is TRBJ2-3; 7 positions match TRBD2. Trimming took 10 bases from V and 0 from J; bases not matched to a gene: 10. Germline V CDR1 and CDR2: WNHNN, SYGVQD (reference sequence). This CDR3 spans 15 amino acids. Here the CDR3 reads CATWLAEVSTDTQYF. In DNA form, the CDR3 reads TGCGCCACCTGGCTAGCGGAGGTAAGCACAGATACGCAGTATTTT.

The CDR3 here is CASSVGGARGEKLFF. In DNA form, the CDR3 reads TGTGCCAGCAGTGTTGGGGGGGCGCGTGGTGAAAAACTGTTTTTT. The chain couples TRBV25-1 to TRBJ1-4; D may be TRBD1 (6 bases). CDR3 length: 15 amino acids. Germline CDR1 is MGHDK and CDR2 is SYGVNS. V lost 4 bases and J 7 bases, leaving 16 bases between the germline ends.

V usage is TRBV21-1 and J usage is TRBJ1-1; the table's D call TRBD1 went unverified against the DNA. TRBV21-1 is described as a pseudogene. The CDR3 runs to 21 residues. The CDR3 nucleotides read TGTGCCAGCAGCAAGTCGCCGTCGGTGAGGGGGCAGGCAGCTTGTAGCACTGAAGCTTTCTTT. It codes for CASSKSPSVRGQAACSTEAFF.

In its sample, this clone was seen a few times. This rearrangement joins TRBV14 to TRBJ2-1; D remains unclear. V gave up 3 bases and J gave up 5 bases, with 11 bases separating them. Germline CDR1 reads SGHDN; CDR2 reads FVKESK. The CDR3 has 14 amino acids. CDR3 sequence: CASSQNSDNNEQFF. As DNA, the CDR3 is TGTGCCAGCAGCCAGAACTCAGACAACAATGAGCAGTTCTTC. Full variable domain (remainder filled in from reference TRBV14 and TRBJ2-1): EAGVTQFPSHSVIEKGQTVTLRCDPISGHDNLYWYRRVMGKEIKFLLHFVKESKQDESGMPNNRFLAERTGGTYSTLKVQPAELEDSGVYFCASSQNSDNNEQFFGPGTRLTVL.

CDR3 sequence (DNA): TGTGCCAGCAGTTTATCGACTAGCACAGATACGCAGTATTTT. Translation: CASSLSTSTDTQYF. V usage is TRBV28 and J usage is TRBJ2-3; D gene uncertain. CDR3 length equals 14 residues. CDR1 and CDR2 from the germline V gene are MDHEN and SYDVKM. Trimming shortened V by 1 base and J by 0 bases, and 5 bases separated the two germline ends.